These T cell receptor beta chains were read from a single sample in a study of blood T cell repertoires in COVID-19. Only in-frame clones appear in the TCRdb table, and some are missing; sequencing was by immunoSEQ multiplex PCR. The sample lists 250,000 to 300,000 clones, more than 70% occurring once. Specimen: peripheral blood. Source of these receptors: a woman in her twenties or thirties with COVID-19, enrolled during active disease. Both conserved end residues are part of each CDR3. A D gene is named only where the DNA matches it firmly. Expanded clones are given a class, and other clones once, few, many or no size at all.

size: NA; J: TRBJ2-4; D: TRBD2; V: TRBV7-9; DNA: TGTGCCAGCAGCCCCCGGACTAGCGGGCACAAGGGAAACATTCAGTACTTC; CDR3: CASSPRTSGHKGNIQYF
size: NA; J: TRBJ2-7; D: NA; V: TRBV5-1; DNA: TGCGCCAGCAGCTTGGGGGACGGGAGATATGGCGAGCAGTACTTC; CDR3: CASSLGDGRYGEQYF
size: NA; J: TRBJ1-1; D: NA; V: TRBV13; DNA: TGTGCCAGCAGCCCCCGACAGCGGAACACTGAAGCTTTCTTT; CDR3: CASSPRQRNTEAFF
size: NA; J: TRBJ1-1; D: NA; V: TRBV7-6; DNA: TGTGCCAGCAGCCCCCAAGGAGGGGCGAACACTGAAGCTTTCTTT; CDR3: CASSPQGGANTEAFF
size: NA; J: TRBJ1-3; D: TRBD1; V: TRBV5-5; DNA: TGTGCCAGCAGCCCCGGACAGGGATCTGGAAACACCATATATTTT; CDR3: CASSPGQGSGNTIYF
size: NA; J: TRBJ1-5; D: NA; V: TRBV19; DNA: TGTGCCAGTAGTTTAAGGGGCCCGGGGGAGCAGCCCCAGCATTTT; CDR3: CASSLRGPGEQPQHF
size: NA; J: TRBJ1-1; D: NA; V: TRBV2; DNA: TGTGCCAGCAGTGAAGGGGGGGAAGCTGAAGCTTTCTTT; CDR3: CASSEGGEAEAFF
size: NA; J: TRBJ1-5; D: TRBD1; V: TRBV28; DNA: TGTGCCAGCAGTAACAGGGGGCGCCATCAGCCCCAGCATTTT; CDR3: CASSNRGRHQPQHF
size: NA; J: TRBJ2-3; D: NA; V: TRBV6-4; DNA: TGTGCCAGCAGTGACAAAACGGGGAGCGGGACAGATACGCAGTATTTT; CDR3: CASSDKTGSGTDTQYF
size: few; J: TRBJ2-1; D: NA; V: TRBV24-1; DNA: TGTGCCGTGGGGGCTAGCGGCTACAATGAGCAGTTCTTC; CDR3: CAVGASGYNEQFF
size: NA; J: TRBJ1-2; D: NA; V: TRBV19; DNA: TGTGCCAGTAGTATTAATGATCTGGGCTCCTATGGCTACACCTTC; CDR3: CASSINDLGSYGYTF
size: NA; J: TRBJ1-4; D: NA; V: TRBV30; DNA: TGTGCCTGCCCAGTTGCAACTAATGAAAAACTGTTTTTT; CDR3: CACPVATNEKLFF
size: NA; J: TRBJ1-1; D: NA; V: TRBV5-4; DNA: TGTGCCAGCAGCTCAGGGGATTTGAACACTGAAGCTTTCTTT; CDR3: CASSSGDLNTEAFF
size: NA; J: TRBJ1-6; D: NA; V: TRBV11-3; DNA: TGTGCCAGCAGCTTAGCCCCCCCAGAGGTTTCACCCCTCCACTTT; CDR3: CASSLAPPEVSPLHF
size: NA; J: TRBJ1-3; D: TRBD1; V: TRBV3-1/TRBV3-2; DNA: TGTGCCAGCAGCCAAGCGATGGGGACAGGCGGAAACACCATATATTTT; CDR3: CASSQAMGTGGNTIYF
size: NA; J: TRBJ2-1; D: NA; V: TRBV9; DNA: TGTGCCAGCGGAGGGGGCGGGCCTACGCCCTACAATGAGCAGTTCTTC; CDR3: CASGGGGPTPYNEQFF
size: NA; J: TRBJ2-7; D: TRBD2; V: TRBV2; DNA: TGTGCCAGCAGTTCAACTAGCGGGAGTTACGAGCAGTACTTC; CDR3: CASSSTSGSYEQYF
size: NA; J: TRBJ1-1; D: TRBD1; V: TRBV29-1; DNA: TGCAGCGTTGAAGAAGGACAGGGAAACACTGAAGCTTTCTTT; CDR3: CSVEEGQGNTEAFF
size: NA; J: TRBJ2-1; D: NA; V: TRBV7-3; DNA: TGTGCCAGCAGCTTAACGGGAACCGGGGGGCAGTTCTTC; CDR3: CASSLTGTGGQFF
size: NA; J: TRBJ1-1; D: TRBD1; V: TRBV2; DNA: TGTGCCAGCAGTGAAATGCAGGGGGCGGGTACTGAAGCTTTCTTT; CDR3: CASSEMQGAGTEAFF
size: NA; J: TRBJ1-1; D: TRBD1; V: TRBV9; DNA: TGTGCCAGCAGCCCTCAGACAGGGGTCGACACTGAAGCTTTCTTT; CDR3: CASSPQTGVDTEAFF
size: NA; J: TRBJ2-7; D: TRBD1; V: TRBV29-1; DNA: TGCAGCGTCCTTCGCCGGGACAGGGGCTCCTACGAGCAGTACTTC; CDR3: CSVLRRDRGSYEQYF
size: NA; J: TRBJ2-7; D: NA; V: TRBV11-2; DNA: TGTGCCAGCAGCTTAGTTGGCAAGCAGTACTTC; CDR3: CASSLVGKQYF
size: NA; J: TRBJ2-7; D: TRBD2; V: TRBV11-2; DNA: TGTGCCAGCAGATACGGGACTAGCGGGACGTACGAGCAGTACTTC; CDR3: CASRYGTSGTYEQYF
size: NA; J: TRBJ2-4; D: NA; V: TRBV7-9; DNA: TGTGCCAGCAGCTTAGGTCGGCAGGGGGCCAAAAACATTCAGTACTTC; CDR3: CASSLGRQGAKNIQYF
size: NA; J: TRBJ2-7; D: NA; V: TRBV6-5; DNA: TGTGCCAGCGGACTGGTTGCCTACGAGCAGTACTTC; CDR3: CASGLVAYEQYF
size: NA; J: TRBJ2-7; D: NA; V: TRBV5-1; DNA: TGCGCCAGCAGCTTAGGCGGGCGGGACGAGCAGTACTTC; CDR3: CASSLGGRDEQYF
size: few; J: TRBJ2-7; D: TRBD1; V: TRBV28; DNA: TGTGCCAGGACAGGGATCCACGAGCAGTACTTC; CDR3: CARTGIHEQYF
size: once; J: TRBJ2-1; D: NA; V: TRBV18; DNA: TGTGCCAGCTCACAGACCCCCAGGGGCAATGAGCAGTTCTTC; CDR3: CASSQTPRGNEQFF
size: NA; J: TRBJ1-5; D: NA; V: TRBV27; DNA: TGTGCCAGCAGCCCCACACGCAGGCAAAATCAGCCCCAGCATTTT; CDR3: CASSPTRRQNQPQHF
size: NA; J: TRBJ2-5; D: TRBD2; V: TRBV5-4; DNA: TGTGCCAGCAGCTACCGGGGGGAAGAGACCCAGTACTTC; CDR3: CASSYRGEETQYF
size: NA; J: TRBJ1-6; D: NA; V: TRBV30; DNA: TGTGCCTGGAGTGACGCCTTGAGGTCACCCCTCCACTTT; CDR3: CAWSDALRSPLHF
size: NA; J: TRBJ1-3; D: NA; V: TRBV5-1; DNA: TGCGCCAGCAGCTTGGAAGGGGCCGGGGGTGGAAACACCATATATTTT; CDR3: CASSLEGAGGGNTIYF
size: NA; J: TRBJ1-1; D: NA; V: TRBV10-2; DNA: TGCGCCAGCAGCGACCCAACAGGATGGGCTTTCTTT; CDR3: CASSDPTGWAFF
size: once; J: TRBJ2-1; D: TRBD2; V: TRBV7-3; DNA: TGTGCCAGCAGCGTGACTAGCGGGACCTACAATGAGCAGTTCTTC; CDR3: CASSVTSGTYNEQFF
size: NA; J: TRBJ1-5; D: NA; V: TRBV6-5; DNA: TGTGCCAGCAGCGTAGGGAGCTATCAGCCCCAGCATTTT; CDR3: CASSVGSYQPQHF
size: NA; J: TRBJ2-3; D: TRBD2; V: TRBV5-4; DNA: TGTGCCAGCAGCCTACCGGGACTAGCGGGGAGCACAGATACGCAGTATTTT; CDR3: CASSLPGLAGSTDTQYF
size: once; J: TRBJ1-2; D: NA; V: TRBV6-5; DNA: TGTGCCAGCAAGCGGAAGGGGGTGGATGGCTACACCTTC; CDR3: CASKRKGVDGYTF
size: NA; J: TRBJ2-7; D: TRBD1; V: TRBV4-1; DNA: TGCGCCAGCAGCCAAGCGCCGGGACAGACAACCTACGAGCAGTACTTC; CDR3: CASSQAPGQTTYEQYF
size: NA; J: TRBJ2-7; D: TRBD1; V: TRBV5-1; DNA: TGCGCCAGCAGCTTGGGGACAGGCCCCTACGAGCAGTACTTC; CDR3: CASSLGTGPYEQYF
size: NA; J: TRBJ2-1; D: NA; V: TRBV5-3; DNA: TGCACCCTAGCTGTATACAATGAGCAGTTCTTC; CDR3: CTLAVYNEQFF
size: NA; J: TRBJ2-1; D: NA; V: TRBV5-1; DNA: TGCGCCAGCACTAAAGAGGGAGGTCTATACAATGAGCAGTTCTTC; CDR3: CASTKEGGLYNEQFF